This TCR beta chain is drawn from a study of OX40 agonist ivuxolimab in advanced cancers. Study as a whole: Participants averaged approximately 65 years of age (range roughly 23 to 90) and were approximately 81% male.

General study findings and limits: Researchers report that CD8+ T cells had, on average, more expanded clones than CD4+.

Here immunoSEQ multiplex PCR was the method, and the copy in TCRdb shows in-frame clones only, minus some. Of around 94,000 clones listed, under 95% are singletons. This clone was detected only once. As yet, its antigen is unknown. The germline V gene has CDR1 SGHVS and CDR2 FQNEAQ. After removal of 1 base from V and 5 bases from J, the junction contained 7 bases not matched to a gene. CDR3 size: 16 residues. This sequence was found in an adult with an advanced solid tumor such as melanoma, head and neck, liver or kidney cancer. Sequences were derived from CD4+ or CD8+ T cells sorted from blood, sampled in a trial of the OX40 agonist ivuxolimab. The chain is built from TRBV7-8 and TRBJ1-2; 10 bases map to TRBD1. CDR3 residues: CASSLGTGGSWYGYTF. For the CDR3, the DNA is TGTGCCAGCAGCTTAGGGACAGGGGGAAGTTGGTATGGCTACACCTTC. The full variable domain, in which reference TRBV7-8 and TRBJ1-2 provide the parts outside the CDR3, is GAGVSQSPRYKVAKRGQDVALRCDPISGHVSLFWYQQALGQGPEFLTYFQNEAQLDKSGLPSDRFFAERPEGSVSTLKIQRTQQEDSAVYLCASSLGTGGSWYGYTFGSGTRLTVV.